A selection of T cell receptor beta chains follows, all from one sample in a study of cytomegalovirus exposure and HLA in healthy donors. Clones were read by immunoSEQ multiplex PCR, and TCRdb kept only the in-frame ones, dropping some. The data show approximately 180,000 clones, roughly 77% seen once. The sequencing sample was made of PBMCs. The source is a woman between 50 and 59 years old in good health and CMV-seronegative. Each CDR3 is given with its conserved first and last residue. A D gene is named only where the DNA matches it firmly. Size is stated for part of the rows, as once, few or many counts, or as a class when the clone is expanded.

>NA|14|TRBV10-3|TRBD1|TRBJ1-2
TGTGCCATCACTGGAGACAGGGGCAACTATGGCTACACCTTC
CAITGDRGNYGYTF
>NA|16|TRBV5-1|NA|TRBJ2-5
TGCGCCAGCAGCTTGGGTGGCAGGGTGACTCAAGAGACCCAGTACTTC
CASSLGGRVTQETQYF
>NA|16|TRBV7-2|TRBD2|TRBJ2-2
TGTGCCAGCAGCCTTCTAGCGGGAGGATTTGCCGGGGAGCTGTTTTTT
CASSLLAGGFAGELFF
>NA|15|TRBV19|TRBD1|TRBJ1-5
TGTGCCAGTAGCCCGGACAGGGTCGGAAATCAGCCCCAGCATTTT
CASSPDRVGNQPQHF
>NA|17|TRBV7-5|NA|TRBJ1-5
TGTGCCAGAAGCTTAGCCCGCGGGACAGCCCTCAATCAGCCCCAGCATTTT
CARSLARGTALNQPQHF
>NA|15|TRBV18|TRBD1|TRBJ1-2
TGTGCCAGCTCACAGCGGACAGGGCCTAACTATGGCTACACCTTC
CASSQRTGPNYGYTF
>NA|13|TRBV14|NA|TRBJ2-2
TGTGCCAGCAGCCAAGTAGCCACCGGGGAGCTGTTTTTT
CASSQVATGELFF
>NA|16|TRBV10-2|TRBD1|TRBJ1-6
TGCGCCAGCAGGGGACAGCCGAGCTCCTATAATTCACCCCTCCACTTT
CASRGQPSSYNSPLHF
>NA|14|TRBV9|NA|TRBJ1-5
TGTGCCAGCAGCGTAGGCGGGAGCAATCAGCCCCAGCATTTT
CASSVGGSNQPQHF
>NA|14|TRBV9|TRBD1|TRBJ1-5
TGTGCCAGCAGCGTAGCAGGGGGTAATCAGCCCCAGCATTTT
CASSVAGGNQPQHF
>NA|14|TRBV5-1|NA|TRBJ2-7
TGCGCCAGCAGCTTGTCCGGGAGTAGGTACGAGCAGTACTTC
CASSLSGSRYEQYF
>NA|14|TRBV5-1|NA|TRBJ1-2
TGCGCCAGCAGCTTGGCCGGGCGGGATAGAGGCTACACCTTC
CASSLAGRDRGYTF
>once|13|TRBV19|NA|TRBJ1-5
TGTGCCAGTAATTCCATTCAATATCAGCCCCAGCATTTT
CASNSIQYQPQHF
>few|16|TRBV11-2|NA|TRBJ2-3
TGTGCCAGCAGCTTAGGCGTGCCCCCGGGGACAGATACGCAGTATTTT
CASSLGVPPGTDTQYF
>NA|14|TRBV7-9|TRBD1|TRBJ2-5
TGTGCCAGCAGCATCGACAGGGGGCAAGAGACCCAGTACTTC
CASSIDRGQETQYF
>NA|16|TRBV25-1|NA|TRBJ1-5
TGTGCCAGCAGTGGCTCATGGGCCAGGGTCAATCAGCCCCAGCATTTT
CASSGSWARVNQPQHF
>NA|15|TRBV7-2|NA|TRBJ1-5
TGTGCCAGCAGCTTACAGCGGGGGAGCAATCAGCCCCAGCATTTT
CASSLQRGSNQPQHF
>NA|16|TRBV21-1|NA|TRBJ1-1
TGTGCCAGCAGCCCCCCCCTCAGACAGGGCACCACTGAAGCTTTCTTT
CASSPPLRQGTTEAFF
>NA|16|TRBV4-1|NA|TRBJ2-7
TGCGCCAGCAGCCAAGATATGGCAGGGCAAACCTACGAGCAGTACTTC
CASSQDMAGQTYEQYF
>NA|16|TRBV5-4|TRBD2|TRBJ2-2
TGTGCCAGCAGCCCCGGCGGGGGGGGCGGGACCGGGGAGCTGTTTTTT
CASSPGGGGGTGELFF
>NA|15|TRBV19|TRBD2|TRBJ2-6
TGTGCCAGTAGTAGGGGGGGGTCCGGGGCCAACGTCCTGACTTTC
CASSRGGSGANVLTF
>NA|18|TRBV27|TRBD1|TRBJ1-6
TGTGCCAGCAGTTCCCCCTCTAGAGCGACAGGGAAATTTCCACCCCTCCACTTT
CASSSPSRATGKFPPLHF
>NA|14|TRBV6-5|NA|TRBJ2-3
TGTGCCAGCAGTCCGACACTGAGCACAGATACGCAGTATTTT
CASSPTLSTDTQYF
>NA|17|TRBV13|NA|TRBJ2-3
TGTGCCAGCAGCTTAGCTTTCGTATTTGAGGAGCCAGATACGCAGTATTTT
CASSLAFVFEEPDTQYF
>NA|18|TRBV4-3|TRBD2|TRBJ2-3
TGCGCCAGCAGCCAAGTTAGATTTAGCGGGGGGGGGCCAGATACGCAGTATTTT
CASSQVRFSGGGPDTQYF
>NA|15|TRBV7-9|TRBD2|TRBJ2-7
TGTGCCAGCAGCCTACGGGCGGGAGCAAACTACGAGCAGTACTTC
CASSLRAGANYEQYF
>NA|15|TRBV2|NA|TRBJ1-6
TGTGCCAGCAATCACGACTACGGTAGGGATTCACCCCTCCACTTT
CASNHDYGRDSPLHF
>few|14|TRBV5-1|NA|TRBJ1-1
TGCGCCAGCAGCCCGACAGTTATGAACACTGAAGCTTTCTTT
CASSPTVMNTEAFF
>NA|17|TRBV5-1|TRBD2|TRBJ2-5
TGCGCCAGCAGCTTGGGTGTCAGCGGGAGGGCCGGGGAGACCCAGTACTTC
CASSLGVSGRAGETQYF
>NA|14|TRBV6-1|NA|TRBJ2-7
TGTGCCAGCAGTGAAGAGCTCCCCCTCTACGAGCAGTACTTC
CASSEELPLYEQYF
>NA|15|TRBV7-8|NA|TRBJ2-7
TGTGCCAGCAGCCGAGGGCTCGGCGGGGACTACGAGCAGTACTTC
CASSRGLGGDYEQYF
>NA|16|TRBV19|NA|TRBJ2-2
TGTGCCAGTAGTATAGGGGGCCCCGTTGGCACCGGGGAGCTGTTTTTT
CASSIGGPVGTGELFF